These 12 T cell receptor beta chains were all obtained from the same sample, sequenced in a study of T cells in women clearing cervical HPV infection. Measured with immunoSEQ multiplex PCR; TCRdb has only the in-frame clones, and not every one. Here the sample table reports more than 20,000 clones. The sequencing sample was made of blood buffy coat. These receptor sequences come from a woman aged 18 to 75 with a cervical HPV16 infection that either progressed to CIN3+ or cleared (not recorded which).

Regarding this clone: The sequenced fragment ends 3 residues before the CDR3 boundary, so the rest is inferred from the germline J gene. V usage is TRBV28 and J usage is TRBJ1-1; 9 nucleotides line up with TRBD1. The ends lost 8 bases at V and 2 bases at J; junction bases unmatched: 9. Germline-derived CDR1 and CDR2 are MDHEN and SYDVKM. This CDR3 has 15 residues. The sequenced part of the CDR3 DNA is TGTGCCAGCGTTACAGGGGGCCAAGCTAACACTGAA. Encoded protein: CASVTGGQANTE. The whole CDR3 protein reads CASVTGGQANTEAFF.

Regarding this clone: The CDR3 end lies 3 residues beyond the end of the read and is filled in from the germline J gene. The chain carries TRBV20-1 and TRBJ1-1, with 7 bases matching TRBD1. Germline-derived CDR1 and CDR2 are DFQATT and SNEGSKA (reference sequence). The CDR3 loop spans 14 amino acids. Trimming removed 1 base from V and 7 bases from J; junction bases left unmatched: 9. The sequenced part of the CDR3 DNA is TGCAGTGCTAGAGGCGAAAGGGGGCAAGATGAA. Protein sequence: CSARGERGQDE. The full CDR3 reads CSARGERGQDEAFF.

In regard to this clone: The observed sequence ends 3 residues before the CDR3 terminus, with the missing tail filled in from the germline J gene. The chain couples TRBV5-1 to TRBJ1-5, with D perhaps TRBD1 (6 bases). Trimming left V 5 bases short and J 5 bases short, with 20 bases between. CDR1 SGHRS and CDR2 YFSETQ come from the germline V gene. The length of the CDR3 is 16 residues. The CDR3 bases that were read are TGCGCCAGCAGGCTCGGAGCCGGGACATCTTATCAGCCC. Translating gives CASRLGAGTSYQP. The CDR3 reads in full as CASRLGAGTSYQPQHF.

Incomplete CDR3 DNA: TGTGCCAGCAGTGAACAGGGGGCGAGAGGAGAGACC. This codes for CASSEQGARGET. The CDR3 as a whole reads CASSEQGARGETQYF. The V gene is TRBV2, the J gene TRBJ2-5; 8 bases match TRBD1. Coverage ceases 3 residues before the CDR3 finishes, and the germline J gene fills in the end. This CDR3 is 15 amino acids long. Germline lookup yields CDR1 SNHLY and CDR2 FYNNEI. V trimming: 2 bases; J trimming: 4 bases; junction bases outside the gene matches: 6.

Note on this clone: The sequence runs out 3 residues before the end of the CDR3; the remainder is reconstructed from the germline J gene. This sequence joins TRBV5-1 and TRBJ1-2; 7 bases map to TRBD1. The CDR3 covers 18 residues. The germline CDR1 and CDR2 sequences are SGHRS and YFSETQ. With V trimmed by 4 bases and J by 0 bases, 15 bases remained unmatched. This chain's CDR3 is CASSLIRTGALANYGYTF. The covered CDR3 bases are TGCGCCAGCAGCCTGATCCGGACAGGTGCATTAGCTAACTATGGC.

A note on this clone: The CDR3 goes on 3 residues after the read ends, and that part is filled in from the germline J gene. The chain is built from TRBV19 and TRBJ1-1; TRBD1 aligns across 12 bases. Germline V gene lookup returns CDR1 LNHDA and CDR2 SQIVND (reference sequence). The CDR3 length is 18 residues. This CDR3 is CASSIEGGGTGGQETAFF. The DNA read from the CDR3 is TGTGCCAGTAGTATAGAAGGTGGGGGGACAGGGGGCCAAGAGACA.

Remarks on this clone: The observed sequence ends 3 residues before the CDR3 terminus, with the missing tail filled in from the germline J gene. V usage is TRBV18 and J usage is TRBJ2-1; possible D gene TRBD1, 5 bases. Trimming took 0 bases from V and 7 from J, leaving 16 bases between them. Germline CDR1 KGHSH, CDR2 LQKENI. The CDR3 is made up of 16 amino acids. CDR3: CASSPPSSGLENEQFF. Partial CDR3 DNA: TGTGCCAGCTCACCACCGTCTTCAGGGCTAGAAAATGAG.

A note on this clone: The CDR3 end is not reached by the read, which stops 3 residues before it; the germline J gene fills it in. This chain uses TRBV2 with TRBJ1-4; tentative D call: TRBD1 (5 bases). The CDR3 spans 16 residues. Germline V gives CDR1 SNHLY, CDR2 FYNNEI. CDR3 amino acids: CASSGTVNSGANVLFF. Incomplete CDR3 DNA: TGTGCCAGCAGTGGAACAGTGAACTCTGGGGCCAACGTA.

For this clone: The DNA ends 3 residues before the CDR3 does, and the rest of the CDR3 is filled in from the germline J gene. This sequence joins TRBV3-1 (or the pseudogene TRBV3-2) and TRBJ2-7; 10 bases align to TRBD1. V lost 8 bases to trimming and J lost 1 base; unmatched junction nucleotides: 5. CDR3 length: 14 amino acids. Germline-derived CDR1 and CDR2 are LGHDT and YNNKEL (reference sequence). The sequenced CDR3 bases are TGTGCCAGCTCGGACAGGGGGTTATCCTACGAG. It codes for CASSDRGLSYE. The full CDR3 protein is CASSDRGLSYEQYF.

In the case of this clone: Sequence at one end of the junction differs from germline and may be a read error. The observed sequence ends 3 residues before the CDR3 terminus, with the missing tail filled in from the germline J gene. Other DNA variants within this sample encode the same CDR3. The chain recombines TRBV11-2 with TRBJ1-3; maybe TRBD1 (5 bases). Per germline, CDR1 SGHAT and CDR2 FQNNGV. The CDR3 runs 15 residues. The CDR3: CASSLGQISGNTIYF. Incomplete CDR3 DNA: TGTGCCAGCAGCTTAGGACAGATCTCTGGAAACACT.

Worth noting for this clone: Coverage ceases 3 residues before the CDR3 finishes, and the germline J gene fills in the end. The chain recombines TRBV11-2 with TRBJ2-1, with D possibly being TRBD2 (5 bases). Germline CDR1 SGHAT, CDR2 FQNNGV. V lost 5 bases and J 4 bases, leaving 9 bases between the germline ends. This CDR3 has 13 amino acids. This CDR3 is CASSPGLYNEQFF. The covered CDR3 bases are TGTGCCAGCAGCCCCGGACTTTACAATGAG.

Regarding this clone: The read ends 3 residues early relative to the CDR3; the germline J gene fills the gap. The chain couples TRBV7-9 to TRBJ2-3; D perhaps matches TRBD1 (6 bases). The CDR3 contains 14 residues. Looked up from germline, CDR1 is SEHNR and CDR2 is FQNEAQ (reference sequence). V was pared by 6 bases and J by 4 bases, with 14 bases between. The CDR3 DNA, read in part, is TGTGCCAGCAGGGCCCCGGGACAATCAGATACG. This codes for CASRAPGQSDT. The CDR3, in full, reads CASRAPGQSDTQYF.